This TCR beta chain stems from a study of technical replicates of blood from several donors. This CDR3 comprises 11 residues. Germline V gives CDR1 GTSNPN, CDR2 SVGIG (reference sequence). Measured with immunoSEQ multiplex PCR; TCRdb has only the in-frame clones, and not every one. The data hold about 97,000 clones, with about 95% observed a single time. Of note for this clone: At one end the junction does not follow the germline gene, possibly because of a read error.

The source is a human donor in good health. The rearrangement uses TRBV30 and TRBJ2-7; TRBD2 is a possible D gene (6 bases). The specimen was T cells isolated from PBMCs. The CDR3 region is CAWSTTGTADF. CDR3 DNA sequence: TGTGCCTGGAGTACTACCGGGACTGCCGACTTC.